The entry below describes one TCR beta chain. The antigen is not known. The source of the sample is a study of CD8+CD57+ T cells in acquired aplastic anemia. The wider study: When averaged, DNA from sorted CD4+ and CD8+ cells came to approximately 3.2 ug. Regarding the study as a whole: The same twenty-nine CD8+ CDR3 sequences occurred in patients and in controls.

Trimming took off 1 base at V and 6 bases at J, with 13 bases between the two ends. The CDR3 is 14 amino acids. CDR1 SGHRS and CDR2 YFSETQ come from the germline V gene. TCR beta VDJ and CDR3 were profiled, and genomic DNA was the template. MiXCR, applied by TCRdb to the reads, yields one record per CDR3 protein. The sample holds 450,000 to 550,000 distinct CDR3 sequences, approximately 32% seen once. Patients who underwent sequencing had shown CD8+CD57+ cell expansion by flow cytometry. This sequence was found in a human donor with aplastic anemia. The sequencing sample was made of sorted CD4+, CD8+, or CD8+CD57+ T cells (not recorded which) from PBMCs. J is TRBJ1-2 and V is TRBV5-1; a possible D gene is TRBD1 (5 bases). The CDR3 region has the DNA TGCGCCAGCAGCTTGAGGCCAGGGAAGGATGGCTACACCTTC. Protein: CASSLRPGKDGYTF. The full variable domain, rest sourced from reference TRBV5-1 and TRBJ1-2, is KAGVTQTPRYLIKTRGQQVTLSCSPISGHRSVSWYQQTPGQGLQFLFEYFSETQRNKGNFPGRFSGRQFSNSRSEMNVSTLELGDSALYLCASSLRPGKDGYTFGSGTRLTVV.